What follows are 7 T cell receptor beta chains derived from one specimen sequenced in a study of blood T cells in healthy people across ages. For the second PCR, which ran for roughly 7 to 11 cycles, a sample-barcoded 5' primer and a J-beta primer mix were used. One entry per CDR3 protein results from TCRdb running MiXCR on the 5' RACE reads. The data contain over 950,000 distinct CDR3 sequences, about 53% of them singletons. Material: blood. These receptor sequences come from a woman in her sixties in good health.

The chain carries TRBV9 and TRBJ2-1; possibly TRBD2 for D (6 bases). Trimming cost V 2 bases and J 6 bases, with 15 bases left between them. Germline CDR1 and CDR2: SGDLS and YYNGEE. The CDR3 has 15 residues. The CDR3 bases are TGTGCCAGCAGCGTTACTAGCACCGGTCTCAATGAGCAGTTCTTC. It codes for CASSVTSTGLNEQFF.

This clonotype was seen a handful of times. This rearrangement joins TRBV6-1 to TRBJ2-5; weak D call: TRBD2 (6 bases). V was pared by 2 bases and J by 3 bases, with 10 bases between. The CDR3 is made up of 14 amino acids. Germline CDR1 is MNHNS and CDR2 is SASEGT. In DNA form, the CDR3 reads TGTGCCAGCAGTGAATCTTGGGGGGAAGAGACCCAGTACTTC. This sequence encodes CASSESWGEETQYF.

The rearrangement links TRBV4-1 to TRBJ2-4; D unclear. Deletions cut 0 bases from V and 1 base from J, with 10 bases between. This CDR3 spans 16 amino acids. Germline CDR1 MGHRA, CDR2 YSYEKL. The CDR3 sequence: CASSQEWGKAKNIQYF. As DNA, the CDR3 is TGCGCCAGCAGCCAAGAGTGGGGAAAGGCCAAAAACATTCAGTACTTC.

This clonotype was found a few times. The chain uses TRBV27 and TRBJ2-7; 12 bases match TRBD2. The V segment lost 5 bases and the J segment 0 bases; nucleotides outside the gene matches: 11. This CDR3 region has 18 residues. The germline gives CDR1 MNHEY, CDR2 SMNVEV (reference sequence). This CDR3 is CASSRQGVLAGGSYEQYF. DNA for the CDR3: TGTGCCAGCAGTCGACAGGGGGTACTAGCGGGAGGCTCCTACGAGCAGTACTTC.

This clonotype appeared a few times. The chain uses TRBV15 and TRBJ2-7; no definite D call. The V and J ends lost 0 bases and 0 bases respectively, with 9 bases between them. CDR1 LNHNV and CDR2 YYDKDF come from the germline V gene (reference sequence). The length of the CDR3 is 15 residues. DNA for the CDR3: TGTGCCACCAGCAGAGATGGGGAAAGCTCCTACGAGCAGTACTTC. Translating gives CATSRDGESSYEQYF.

Here the CDR3 reads CASSRLGTSGYEQYF. The CDR3 coding sequence is TGTGCCAGCAGCCGATTAGGGACTAGCGGGTATGAGCAGTACTTC. V gene TRBV6-5 combines with J gene TRBJ2-5; 12 bases align to TRBD2. CDR3 length equals 15 residues. CDR1 and CDR2 (germline): MNHEY, SVGAGI. The trim removed 6 bases at V and 11 bases at J, leaving 13 bases unmatched.

In this sample, this clonotype turned up a few times. The chain has TRBV12-3 or TRBV12-4 and TRBJ1-5; D call uncertain. This CDR3 spans 13 amino acids. The V end lost 2 bases, the J end lost 9 bases, and 11 bases lay between the germline ends. The CDR3 DNA follows: TGTGCCAGCAGTTTAAATGGAATAGCGCCCCAGCATTTT. This translates into CASSLNGIAPQHF.